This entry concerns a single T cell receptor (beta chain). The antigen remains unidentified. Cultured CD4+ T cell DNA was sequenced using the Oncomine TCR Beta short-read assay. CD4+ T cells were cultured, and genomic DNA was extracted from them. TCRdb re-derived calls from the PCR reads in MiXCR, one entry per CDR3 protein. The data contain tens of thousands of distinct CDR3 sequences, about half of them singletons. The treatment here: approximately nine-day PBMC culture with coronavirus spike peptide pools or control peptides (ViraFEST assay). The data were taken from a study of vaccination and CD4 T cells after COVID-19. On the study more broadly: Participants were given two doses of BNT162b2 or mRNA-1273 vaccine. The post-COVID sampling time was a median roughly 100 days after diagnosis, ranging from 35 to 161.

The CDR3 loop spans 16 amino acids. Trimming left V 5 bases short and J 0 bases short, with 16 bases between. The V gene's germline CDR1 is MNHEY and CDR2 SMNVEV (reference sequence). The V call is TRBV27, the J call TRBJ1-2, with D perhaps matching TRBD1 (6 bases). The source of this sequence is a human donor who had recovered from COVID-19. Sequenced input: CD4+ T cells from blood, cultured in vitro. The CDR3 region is CASSRTTGYSNYGYTF. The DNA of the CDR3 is TGTGCCAGCAGTCGTACGACAGGATACTCTAACTATGGCTACACCTTC.